These 30 T cell receptor beta chains share one sample of origin, sequenced in a study of blood T cell repertoires in COVID-19. The method was immunoSEQ multiplex PCR; TCRdb's version includes in-frame clones alone and lacks a portion of them. This sample carries 70,000 to 95,000 clones, around nine tenths of them seen once, and the ten largest clones take roughly 2.3%. Sequences were obtained from peripheral blood. These receptors were obtained from a man in his fifties or sixties with acute or convalescent COVID-19.

The V and J genes are TRBV5-1 and TRBJ2-7; D is possibly TRBD1 (6 bases). CDR3 length equals 13 residues. V shed 2 bases and J shed 5 bases, with 11 bases lying between them. Germline loops: CDR1 SGHRS, CDR2 YFSETQ. CDR3 amino acids: CASSLTGHHEQYF. The CDR3 bases are TGCGCCAGCAGCTTAACGGGACACCACGAGCAGTACTTC.

This clone was detected once. The rearrangement uses TRBV15 and TRBJ2-5; the D gene is possibly TRBD2 (5 bases). The germline CDR1 and CDR2 sequences are LNHNV and YYDKDF (reference sequence). The CDR3 has 13 residues. Trimming left V 4 bases short and J 4 bases short, with 10 bases between. Here the CDR3 DNA reads TGTGCCACCAGCAACACAGAGGGAGAGACCCAGTACTTC. It yields the protein CATSNTEGETQYF.

The CDR3 coding sequence is TGTGCCAGCAGGGGTCAGGGGGAAGCTTTCTTT. The encoded protein is CASRGQGEAFF. The chain links TRBV28 to TRBJ1-1, with D tentatively TRBD1 (6 bases). Trimming removed 6 bases at V and 8 bases at J, with 10 bases between. Germline CDR1 reads MDHEN; CDR2 reads SYDVKM. The CDR3 spans 11 residues.

The chain recombines TRBV27 with TRBJ1-1; no clear D. CDR3 size: 16 residues. Germline loops: CDR1 MNHEY, CDR2 SMNVEV (reference sequence). The ends were cut back, 5 bases at V and 3 bases at J, with 19 bases in the middle. CDR3 in amino acids: CASSDRDPRRDTEAFF. In DNA, the CDR3 is TGTGCCAGCAGTGATAGGGATCCTAGGCGGGACACTGAAGCTTTCTTT.

The genes are TRBV19 and TRBJ1-6, with D unresolved. Germline CDR1 reads LNHDA; CDR2 reads SQIVND (reference sequence). Trimming pared 2 bases from V and 9 bases from J, leaving 8 bases between. The CDR3 extends over 13 amino acids. CDR3 DNA: TGTGCCAGTAGTATACTTTACAGTTCACCCCTCCACTTT. Protein product: CASSILYSSPLHF.

The V gene is TRBV4-3, the J gene TRBJ1-1; D might be TRBD1 (5 bases). The germline V gene encodes CDR1 LGHNA and CDR2 YSLEER. Trimming removed 0 bases at V and 5 bases at J, with 13 bases between. The CDR3 contains 15 residues. The CDR3 DNA reads as TGCGCCAGCAGCCAAGATCCGGGGGTAGGTACTGAAGCTTTCTTT. Its translation: CASSQDPGVGTEAFF.

This sequence joins TRBV11-2 and TRBJ1-2; D is ambiguous. The CDR3 spans 13 residues. V was clipped by 1 base and J by 2 bases, with 5 bases between them. The germline CDR1 and CDR2 sequences are SGHAT and FQNNGV. The CDR3 region is CASSLGPNYGYTF. The CDR3 nucleotides are TGTGCCAGCAGCTTAGGGCCCAACTATGGCTACACCTTC.

CDR3 sequence reads: CASSFQAGGGELFF. CDR3 nucleotides: TGTGCCAGCAGCTTCCAGGCGGGCGGCGGGGAGCTGTTTTTT. V and J are TRBV7-9 and TRBJ2-2, with a possible D match to TRBD2 (5 bases). Trimming stripped 3 bases from V and 7 bases from J, with 12 bases between. This CDR3 contains 14 residues. Germline V CDR1 and CDR2: SEHNR, FQNEAQ (reference sequence). The entire variable domain, with the rest obtained from reference TRBV7-9 and TRBJ2-2, is as follows: DTGVSQNPRHKITKRGQNVTFRCDPISEHNRLYWYRQTLGQGPEFLTYFQNEAQLEKSRLLSDRFSAERPKGSFSTLEIQRTEQGDSAMYLCASSFQAGGGELFFGEGSRLTVL.

This clone was seen a single time. The rearrangement uses TRBV15 and TRBJ1-5, with D hard to call. V dropped 0 bases and J dropped 3 bases, with 9 bases sitting between them. CDR3 length equals 15 residues. Germline values: CDR1 LNHNV, CDR2 YYDKDF (reference sequence). CDR3 DNA sequence: TGTGCCACCAGCAGAGATAAACAGTTCAATCAGCCCCAGCATTTT. It encodes CATSRDKQFNQPQHF.

V is TRBV27 and J is TRBJ2-3; TRBD2 matches at 9 bases. Germline CDR1 is MNHEY and CDR2 is SMNVEV (reference sequence). J gave up 2 bases and V 7 bases, and 19 bases lay outside the gene matches. CDR3 size: 19 residues. CDR3 residues: CASKLRAGGSSGFTDTQYF. For the CDR3, the DNA is TGTGCCAGCAAATTAAGGGCGGGAGGGTCTAGCGGATTCACAGATACGCAGTATTTT.

J is TRBJ2-1 and V is TRBV19; 7 positions match TRBD1. CDR1 LNHDA and CDR2 SQIVND come from the germline V gene (reference sequence). Trimming took 4 bases from V and 8 from J; bases not matched to a gene: 8. CDR3 length: 14 residues. In nucleotides, the CDR3 is TGTGCCAGTAGTACCACGAGACAGGGCCATGAGCAGTTCTTC. Protein: CASSTTRQGHEQFF.

The chain recombines TRBV28 with TRBJ1-4; D not resolved. The CDR3 consists of 17 residues. Per germline, CDR1 MDHEN and CDR2 SYDVKM. Trimming took 4 bases from V and 8 from J, leaving 23 bases between them. The CDR3, as DNA: TGTGCCAGCAGTTCTTTGGCCCGGGGTGCTAAAAGGGAAAAACTGTTTTTT. Its translation: CASSSLARGAKREKLFF.

The chain couples TRBV28 to TRBJ2-3, with 7 bases fitting TRBD2. CDR3 length: 18 residues. Per the germline V gene, CDR1 is MDHEN and CDR2 is SYDVKM. V shed 6 bases, J shed 1 base, and the junction held 16 bases outside the gene matches. The CDR3 coding sequence is TGTGCCAGCAGCCGGGGGGACGGGAGTTTGATTGGCACAGATACGCAGTATTTT. It translates to CASSRGDGSLIGTDTQYF.

This sequence joins TRBV19 and TRBJ2-1; 11 nucleotides agree with TRBD2. Per germline, CDR1 LNHDA and CDR2 SQIVND (reference sequence). Losses at the gene ends were 7 bases for V and 9 bases for J; bases not matched to a gene: 17. The CDR3 length is 17 residues. In nucleotides, the CDR3 is TGTGCCAGTACCGTGGGTAGCGGGAGGGCTTATTACGGTGAGCAGTTCTTC. Its protein is CASTVGSGRAYYGEQFF.

The chain recombines TRBV5-5 with TRBJ2-7; TRBD1 matches 7 bases. Germline lookup yields CDR1 SGHKS and CDR2 YYEKEE (reference sequence). CDR3 size: 13 residues. Trimming at V came to 4 bases and at J to 3 bases, leaving 4 bases not matched to a gene. The CDR3 DNA is TGTGCCAGCAGCCAGGGACAGTTCTACGAGCAGTACTTC. Translation gives CASSQGQFYEQYF.

The chain's CDR3 is CASSFSVGGTGELFF. DNA of the CDR3: TGCGCCAGCAGCTTCAGCGTGGGAGGGACCGGGGAGCTGTTTTTT. The rearrangement joins TRBV5-1 to TRBJ2-2, with TRBD2 identical over 7 bases. V was clipped by 2 bases and J by 5 bases; unmatched bases: 6. This CDR3 comprises 15 residues. CDR1 is SGHRS, CDR2 YFSETQ, per germline. The whole variable domain, filled in from reference TRBV5-1 and TRBJ2-2, reads KAGVTQTPRYLIKTRGQQVTLSCSPISGHRSVSWYQQTPGQGLQFLFEYFSETQRNKGNFPGRFSGRQFSNSRSEMNVSTLELGDSALYLCASSFSVGGTGELFFGEGSRLTVL.

The CDR3 sequence is CASSSVGGNTEAFF. In DNA form, the CDR3 reads TGCGCCAGCAGCTCTGTAGGGGGAAACACTGAAGCTTTCTTT. The J gene is TRBJ1-1, the V gene TRBV5-1, with a weak D call TRBD1 (6 bases). The V gene's germline CDR1 is SGHRS and CDR2 YFSETQ. The length of the CDR3 is 14 residues. V was pared by 3 bases and J by 2 bases, with 11 bases between.

In DNA form, the CDR3 reads TGTGCCAGCACTGACCTTATGCGGGCAACAGATACGCAGTATTTT. Translated, it gives CASTDLMRATDTQYF. V usage is TRBV2 and J usage is TRBJ2-3; D perhaps matches TRBD2 (5 bases). Per germline, CDR1 SNHLY and CDR2 FYNNEI. The CDR3 spans 15 residues. V lost 7 bases and J lost 3, with 17 bases in between.

V gene TRBV5-1 combines with J gene TRBJ2-5; 11 bases fit TRBD1. The CDR3 runs to 15 residues. V shed 3 bases, J shed 5 bases, and the junction held 6 bases outside the gene matches. Germline V gives CDR1 SGHRS, CDR2 YFSETQ. In nucleotides, the CDR3 is TGCGCCAGCAGCTGGACAGGGGGCGAAGGGGAGACCCAGTACTTC. Residues: CASSWTGGEGETQYF.

The chain links TRBV15 to TRBJ2-7; 10 bases match TRBD2. The CDR3 has 15 residues. V was clipped by 0 bases and J by 3 bases; unmatched bases: 2. Germline loops: CDR1 LNHNV, CDR2 YYDKDF (reference sequence). The CDR3 spells CATSRDPSGGYEQYF. For the CDR3, the DNA is TGTGCCACCAGCAGAGACCCTAGCGGGGGCTACGAGCAGTACTTC.

In its sample, this clone was seen once. The V and J genes are TRBV5-7 and TRBJ1-1, with unresolved D. TRBV5-7 is classed as an ORF, of uncertain function. The CDR3 length is 15 residues. V shed 0 bases and J shed 1 base, with 10 bases lying between them. CDR3 in amino acids: CASSLAARKNTEAFF. The DNA for the CDR3 is TGTGCCAGCAGCTTGGCCGCGCGTAAGAACACTGAAGCTTTCTTT.

This clone was detected only once. The chain employs TRBV6-6 and TRBJ1-1, with D uncertain. There are 14 residues in the CDR3. Looked up from germline, CDR1 is MNHNY and CDR2 is SVGAGI (reference sequence). Trimming took off 6 bases at V and 5 bases at J, with 16 bases between the two ends. The CDR3 spells CASSPFGVGTEAFF. The CDR3 region has the DNA TGTGCCAGCAGCCCGTTCGGAGTGGGTACTGAAGCTTTCTTT.

Only one count was recorded for this clone. An end of the junction differs from the germline gene, which may be a read error. This chain joins TRBV19 and TRBJ1-5, with a possible D match to TRBD1 (6 bases). The CDR3 length is 14 residues. CDR1 and CDR2 (germline): LNHDA, SQIVND (reference sequence). The CDR3 DNA follows: TGTGCCAGTAGTGGGACAAATGCATATCAACCCCAGCATTTT. Translation: CASSGTNAYQPQHF.

This chain joins TRBV9 and TRBJ1-1; D uncertain. Trimming removed 0 bases at V and 6 bases at J, with 9 bases between. The CDR3 has 13 residues. In germline, CDR1 is SGDLS, CDR2 YYNGEE. CDR3 loop: CASSVVEYAEAFF. Here the CDR3 DNA reads TGTGCCAGCAGCGTAGTGGAGTACGCTGAAGCTTTCTTT.

J is TRBJ2-7 and V is TRBV19, with D uncertain. The germline gives CDR1 LNHDA, CDR2 SQIVND (reference sequence). V lost 1 base and J 6 bases, leaving 7 bases between the germline ends. This CDR3 region has 12 residues. The CDR3 here is CASSIGNSEQYF. The CDR3 bases are TGTGCCAGTAGTATAGGAAACAGCGAGCAGTACTTC.

This chain connects TRBV5-5 to TRBJ1-2, with no clear D. Germline assignment: CDR1 SGHKS and CDR2 YYEKEE (reference sequence). This CDR3 comprises 13 residues. Trimming stripped 0 bases from V and 3 bases from J, with 6 bases between. The CDR3 sequence is CASSLGGDYGYTF. Here the CDR3 DNA reads TGTGCCAGCAGCTTGGGGGGAGACTATGGCTACACCTTC.

This chain connects TRBV7-3 to TRBJ1-6, with TRBD1 as a possible D gene (5 bases). The CDR3 has 14 amino acids. Between the trimmed V and J ends, which lost 1 base and 8 bases, there was a span of 9 bases. Germline V gene lookup returns CDR1 SGHTA and CDR2 FQGTGA. The chain's CDR3 is CASSLNGGDSPLHF. Here the CDR3 DNA reads TGTGCCAGCAGCTTAAATGGGGGGGATTCACCCCTCCACTTT.

V and J are TRBV13 and TRBJ2-5, with 10 bases lining up with TRBD1. Germline lookup yields CDR1 PRHDT and CDR2 FYEKMQ (reference sequence). The CDR3 length is 15 residues. V dropped 5 bases and J dropped 2; count of bases not matched to a gene: 5. The CDR3 nucleotides are TGTGCCAGCAGCCCGTGGGACAGGGGACAAGAGACCCAGTACTTC. As protein: CASSPWDRGQETQYF. Supplemented by reference TRBV13 and TRBJ2-5, the full variable domain reads AAGVIQSPRHLIKEKRETATLKCYPIPRHDTVYWYQQGPGQDPQFLISFYEKMQSDKGSIPDRFSAQQFSDYHSELNMSSLELGDSALYFCASSPWDRGQETQYFGPGTRLLVL.

The genes are TRBV11-2 and TRBJ2-3, with a possible D match to TRBD2 (5 bases). CDR1 is SGHAT and CDR2 is FQNNGV in the germline V gene. The CDR3 length is 15 residues. V shed 5 bases and J shed 1 base, with 13 bases lying between them. CDR3 loop: CASSNRLRGTDTQYF. CDR3 sequence (DNA): TGTGCCAGCAGCAACCGACTGCGGGGCACAGATACGCAGTATTTT.

The chain links TRBV6-5 to TRBJ1-1; no clear D gene. CDR1 is MNHEY and CDR2 is SVGAGI in the germline V gene. This CDR3 is built from 15 residues. Trimming cost V 0 bases and J 0 bases, with 8 bases left between them. The CDR3 loop reads CASSYSYSMNTEAFF. For the CDR3, the DNA is TGTGCCAGCAGTTACTCGTACAGCATGAACACTGAAGCTTTCTTT.